This T cell receptor beta chain is from a study of PD-L1 blockade in urothelial cancer. Study-wide context: After treatment start, blood was analyzed at 3 weeks (second dose) and at 6 weeks. Whole-study results and caveats: Prediction of better survival came from below-median pretreatment blood TCR clonality.

Regarding this clone: Antigen unknown.

The trim removed 6 bases at V and 1 base at J, leaving 5 bases unmatched. Looked up from germline, CDR1 is MNHNY and CDR2 is SVGAGI (reference sequence). The CDR3 sequence is 14 residues long. Time point here: pretreatment peripheral blood. Each patient supplied 1 to 8 pretreatment and on-treatment samples. This table comes from immunoSEQ multiplex PCR, and its TCRdb copy is limited to in-frame clones, with some not included. This table holds roughly 39,000 clones, just over 90% found once. The rearrangement uses TRBV6-6 and TRBJ1-2; TRBD1 agrees at 7 bases. Sequences were derived from PBMCs, sampled around atezolizumab (anti-PD-L1) treatment. The source is a woman aged 55-69 years with urothelial cancer. The CDR3: CASSKDRLNYGYTF. Written as DNA, the CDR3 is TGTGCCAGCAGCAAGGACAGGCTTAACTATGGCTACACCTTC.